This entry concerns a single TCR beta chain. Its binding antigen is unknown. Base qualities are not recorded, but no much larger clone differs from it by a single base. Libraries were prepared through multiplex PCR. Reads for this sample came from an Illumina HiSeq 4000. CDR3 regions were amplified by Arm-PCR with iRepertoire HTBI primers to construct TCR beta libraries. Before sequencing, the PCR products underwent gel purification. Regarding the original processing steps: Across samples, some 62 TRBV and 13 to 15 TRBJ segments were identified and used for gene usage analysis of CDR3 amino acid clonotypes. COPE and FqMerger were used to merge the filtered high-quality paired reads into contigs. BLAST was used to align contigs to IMGT TRBV, TRBD and TRBJ reference genes, with CDR3 defined following IMGT. Clonotypes above 0.1% frequency were classified as highly expanded clones. Shannon entropy served as the measure of repertoire diversity, while the Gini coefficient captured V-J evenness. A clonotype was considered public if more than one individual shared it. TCRdb passed the public sequencing reads through fastp at Q25 and MiXCR, retaining productive beta sequences. Merged by CDR3 protein, the rows form single entries marked with the most common genes and DNA. Clone size and V and J calls follow TCRdb, not the original study. The sample records approximately 250,000 distinct CDR3 sequences, about 17% of which are singletons. The top ten hold approximately 24% of the sample.

This specimen comes from a study of regulatory T cells in long-lasting Graves disease (TCRdb year 2021). Study-wide context: Newly diagnosed Graves' disease patients had taken antithyroid drugs for less than 3 months. A total of around 35 samples underwent TCR sequencing, from about 13 patients with persistent Graves' disease and 20 or so patients with newly diagnosed Graves' disease. The study was conducted in China and was registered as a clinical trial. Persistent Graves' disease patients were compared with newly diagnosed Graves' disease patients by peripheral blood TCR sequencing and RNA sequencing.

This specimen's time point label, per the study, means: newly diagnosed GD, antithyroid drugs for less than 3 months. For both TCR sequencing and RNA sequencing, RNA was extracted from PBMCs in TRIzol. Graves' disease was diagnosed according to American Thyroid Association guidelines. Patients were recruited from an endocrinology department in Xi'an, China. Each patient gave 7 to 9.5 milliliters of peripheral blood, collected in an EDTA anticoagulant tube. Ficoll Paque Plus density gradient separation was used to isolate PBMCs, and no further T cell sorting was performed. An Agilent 2100 Bioanalyzer and agarose gel were used to assess RNA quality, and a NanoDrop 2000 was used to measure RNA concentration. Here is what the overall study found, with its caveats: A larger number of public clonotypes was shared among persistent patients (about 2,700) than among newly diagnosed patients (around 880). The authors acknowledged the small sample size as a limitation that may reduce accuracy. Because the primary lesion, thyroid tissue, could not be accessed, the study looked at peripheral blood alone. Preferential use of TRBV28, TRBJ1-2 and TRBJ2-5 was observed in persistent disease, whereas TRBV20-1 and TRBJ2-1 were favored in newly diagnosed disease. Sequencing and analysis were limited to the TCR beta chain. Persistent Graves' disease patients showed lower TCR Shannon entropy and fewer highly expanded clones than newly diagnosed patients, suggesting clonal expansion.

The CDR3 holds 13 amino acids from the cysteine to the phenylalanine. Only the CDR3 part of the read is kept: 39 bases, read in frame from the first base. V drops 1 base and J drops 4 bases, leaving 6 bases in between. CDR1 and CDR2 (SGHTA, FQGNSA) derive from the germline V gene. The chain joins TRBV7-2 to TRBJ2-3; the D gene cannot be resolved reliably. The TCR originated in a female donor with Graves disease. Sequencing used peripheral blood mononuclear cells (PBMCs), obtained at new diagnosis, from a patient treated with antithyroid drugs. In nucleotide form, the sequence is TGTGCCAGCAGCTTAGTTTCCTCAGATACGCAGTATTTT. Its translation reads: CASSLVSSDTQYF.